The 20 T cell receptor beta chains below come from one sample, sequenced in a study of response to subunit inactivated influenza vaccine. TCRdb processed the RT-PCR reads anew with MiXCR; each CDR3 protein has one entry. Seen here are about 780,000 distinct CDR3 sequences, about a fifth observed once, and the top ten hold 9.5% to 13%. The input for sequencing was PBMCs from blood, taken about 5 days after vaccination. The receptors derive from a man over 45 who received an inactivated influenza vaccine.

Here the CDR3 reads CSASRAGLYNEQFF. CDR3 DNA: TGCAGTGCTAGTCGGGCAGGGTTATACAATGAGCAGTTCTTC. The rearrangement uses TRBV20-1 and TRBJ2-1; possibly TRBD1 for D (5 bases). Trimming stripped 3 bases from V and 4 bases from J, with 13 bases between. The length of the CDR3 is 14 residues. CDR1 is DFQATT and CDR2 is SNEGSKA in the germline V gene (reference sequence).

This clonotype was seen more than once but under ten times. V is TRBV6-5 and J is TRBJ2-5; TRBD1 matches at 11 bases. The CDR3 totals 16 residues. Germline V gene data show CDR1 as MNHEY and CDR2 as SVGAGI. J was trimmed by 5 bases and V by 4 bases; bases with no gene match: 9. As DNA, the CDR3 is TGTGCCAGCAGTTCCTTAGGACAGGGGGCAGGCGAGACCCAGTACTTC. Protein: CASSSLGQGAGETQYF.

The V gene is TRBV5-1, the J gene TRBJ1-1, with D unresolved. This CDR3 has 16 residues. The V gene's germline CDR1 is SGHRS and CDR2 YFSETQ. Trimming left V 0 bases short and J 0 bases short, with 12 bases between. The CDR3 protein is CASSLAGRRVNTEAFF. The CDR3 DNA follows: TGCGCCAGCAGCTTGGCCGGTCGAAGGGTGAACACTGAAGCTTTCTTT.

The gene calls are TRBV27 and TRBJ2-7; D remains ambiguous. In germline, CDR1 is MNHEY, CDR2 SMNVEV (reference sequence). Trimming took off 4 bases at V and 6 bases at J, with 10 bases between the two ends. This CDR3 spans 12 amino acids. This CDR3 is CASSSPLSEQYF. The CDR3 bases are TGTGCCAGCAGTTCCCCCCTAAGCGAGCAGTACTTC.

The rearrangement uses TRBV5-1 and TRBJ2-5, with TRBD2 identical over 11 bases. The germline V gene has CDR1 SGHRS and CDR2 YFSETQ. With V trimmed by 0 bases and J by 4 bases, 14 bases remained unmatched. The CDR3 sequence is 19 residues long. This CDR3 is CASSLAMSASGRLGETQYF. CDR3 DNA: TGCGCCAGCAGCTTGGCCATGTCAGCTAGCGGGAGGTTGGGAGAGACCCAGTACTTC.

In this sample, this clonotype turned up many times. The V and J genes are TRBV12-3 or TRBV12-4 and TRBJ2-1, with 12 bases lining up with TRBD2. Germline trimming cut 6 bases from V and 8 bases from J; bases unmatched to any gene: 11. The CDR3 is made up of 16 amino acids. This chain's CDR3 is CASSRRLAGEFDEQFF. Here the CDR3 DNA reads TGTGCCAGCAGCAGAAGACTAGCGGGAGAGTTCGATGAGCAGTTCTTC.

This clonotype occurred a few times. The J gene is TRBJ2-5, the V gene TRBV28; D unresolved. The CDR3 sequence is 12 residues long. Trimming removed 6 bases from V and 4 bases from J, with 9 bases in between. CDR1 is MDHEN, CDR2 SYDVKM, per germline. The CDR3 sequence is CASRQSRETQYF. The CDR3 coding sequence is TGTGCCAGCAGACAATCTCGAGAGACCCAGTACTTC. Variable domain in full (rest from reference TRBV28 and TRBJ2-5): DVKVTQSSRYLVKRTGEKVFLECVQDMDHENMFWYRQDPGLGLRLIYFSYDVKMKEKGDIPEGYSVSREKKERFSLILESASTNQTSMYLCASRQSRETQYFGPGTRLLVL.

This clonotype was counted many times. V gene TRBV15 combines with J gene TRBJ1-1; TRBD1 is a possible D gene (5 bases). The V end lost 0 bases, the J end lost 8 bases, and 10 bases lay between the germline ends. Per germline, CDR1 LNHNV and CDR2 YYDKDF (reference sequence). CDR3 length equals 13 residues. The CDR3 protein is CATSREAGTEAFF. The CDR3 DNA reads TGTGCCACCAGCAGAGAAGCCGGGACCGAAGCTTTCTTT.

This chain links TRBV21-1 with TRBJ2-1; the D segment call TRBD1 is taken from the table without a DNA check. TRBV21-1 is a recognized pseudogene. The CDR3 runs 17 residues. The CDR3, as DNA: TGTGCCAGCAGCTTCTCTATAGACAGGGGGTGTTACAATGAGCAGTTCTTC. It specifies CASSFSIDRGCYNEQFF.

This chain joins TRBV10-3 and TRBJ2-7; 8 nucleotides line up with TRBD1. Germline V gives CDR1 ENHRY, CDR2 SYGVKD. V shed 4 bases and J 4 bases; nucleotides not matched to a gene: 6. The CDR3 has 14 residues. CDR3 nucleotide sequence: TGTGCCATCAGTGGGACAGGGAATCTATACGAGCAGTACTTC. Protein product: CAISGTGNLYEQYF.

This clonotype was seen ten or more times. This chain's CDR3 is CASRGQLINQPQHF. CDR3 nucleotide sequence: TGTGCCAGCAGAGGACAGCTCATCAATCAGCCCCAGCATTTT. The V and J genes are TRBV12-3 or TRBV12-4 and TRBJ1-5; D may be TRBD1 (6 bases). The CDR3 spans 14 residues. V lost 6 bases and J lost 3, with 12 bases in between.

This clonotype showed up just once. The chain couples TRBV7-2 to TRBJ1-1; no reliable D call. Germline V gene data show CDR1 as SGHTA and CDR2 as FQGNSA. Trimming stripped 3 bases from V and 0 bases from J, with 11 bases between. The CDR3 totals 15 residues. The CDR3 region has the DNA TGTGCCAGCAGCTTCGGTCGGTTCATGAACACTGAAGCTTTCTTT. It specifies CASSFGRFMNTEAFF.

The rearrangement uses TRBV4-2 and TRBJ2-3, with TRBD2 identical over 11 bases. The CDR3 spans 16 residues. V dropped 1 base and J dropped 6; count of bases not matched to a gene: 6. Germline V CDR1 and CDR2: LGHNA, YNFKEQ. CDR3 region: CASSQVELAGEDTQYF. The CDR3 DNA reads as TGTGCCAGCAGCCAAGTGGAACTAGCGGGGGAGGATACGCAGTATTTT.

The table lists this clonotype with a few counts. The chain uses TRBV2 and TRBJ2-1; D tentatively reads TRBD1 or TRBD2 (5 bases each). The germline V and J ends were trimmed by 3 bases and 2 bases, with 20 bases remaining between them. The CDR3 spans 18 residues. Germline CDR1 and CDR2: SNHLY and FYNNEI. The CDR3 DNA follows: TGTGCCAGCAGTGATTCACCGGGTCCCGGGGCCCCCTACAATGAGCAGTTCTTC. Translation: CASSDSPGPGAPYNEQFF.

CDR3 DNA sequence: TGCGCCAGCAGCAAAGACGGAGACAGGGCGCAAGGCTACACCTTC. The encoded protein is CASSKDGDRAQGYTF. The V gene is TRBV5-1, the J gene TRBJ1-2; 7 bases agree with TRBD1. From germline, CDR1 is SGHRS and CDR2 YFSETQ. V dropped 4 bases and J dropped 8; count of bases not matched to a gene: 14. The CDR3 has 15 residues.

The chain recombines TRBV18 with TRBJ2-1; the D is unclear. CDR3 length equals 13 residues. Trimming took off 0 bases at V and 8 bases at J, with 8 bases between the two ends. Germline values: CDR1 KGHSH, CDR2 LQKENI. The CDR3 sequence is CASSPPAADEQFF. CDR3 nucleotide sequence: TGTGCCAGCTCACCACCGGCCGCGGATGAGCAGTTCTTC.

This clonotype has only a few counts. The chain has TRBV7-9 and TRBJ2-1; 13 nucleotides align to TRBD2. Germline-derived CDR1 and CDR2 are SEHNR and FQNEAQ (reference sequence). This CDR3 has 16 residues. J gave up 9 bases and V 5 bases, and 10 bases lay outside the gene matches. CDR3 coding DNA: TGTGCCAGCAGCCCCAACTCAGGACTAGCGGGAGTTGAGCAGTTCTTC. Its translation: CASSPNSGLAGVEQFF. Complete variable domain (other parts from reference TRBV7-9 and TRBJ2-1): DTGVSQNPRHKITKRGQNVTFRCDPISEHNRLYWYRQTLGQGPEFLTYFQNEAQLEKSRLLSDRFSAERPKGSFSTLEIQRTEQGDSAMYLCASSPNSGLAGVEQFFGPGTRLTVL.

The sample holds a few counts of this clonotype. This chain links TRBV24-1 with TRBJ2-1; a possible D gene is TRBD1 (8 bases). V shed 8 bases and J shed 0 bases, with 10 bases lying between them. Germline V gene data show CDR1 as KGHDR and CDR2 as SFDVKD. This CDR3 is built from 14 residues. CDR3 in amino acids: CATNRGGSYNEQFF. CDR3 coding DNA: TGTGCCACCAACAGGGGGGGCTCCTACAATGAGCAGTTCTTC.

This chain uses TRBV6-2 or TRBV6-3 with TRBJ2-1; no clear D. Looked up from germline, CDR1 is MNHEY and CDR2 is SVGEGT. CDR3 length equals 13 residues. V gave up 2 bases and J gave up 6 bases, with 8 bases separating them. CDR3 loop: CASSYQPPNEQFF. CDR3 coding DNA: TGTGCCAGCAGTTACCAACCGCCCAATGAGCAGTTCTTC.

The chain combines TRBV20-1 with TRBJ1-2; the D gene is possibly TRBD1 (6 bases). The CDR3 runs to 12 residues. Germline V gene sequence: CDR1 DFQATT, CDR2 SNEGSKA (reference sequence). With 4 bases removed from V and 4 bases from J, the gap between germline ends came to 10 bases. This CDR3 reads CSAKQGSYGYTF. The CDR3, as DNA: TGCAGTGCTAAACAGGGTTCCTATGGCTACACCTTC.